These T cell receptor beta chains were read from a single sample in a study of neurological immune-mediated disorders. MiXCR, applied by TCRdb to the 5' RACE reads, yields one record per CDR3 protein. The table shows about 66,000 distinct CDR3 sequences, with roughly 4.5% occurring only once. Sequencing used PBMCs. These TCRs come from a woman in her 70s with multiple sclerosis. Both conserved end residues are part of each CDR3. Each record gives: CDR3 DNA, CDR3 protein, clone size, J gene, D gene, V gene. D genes are given only for firm matches. Clone size, where shown, is once, few, many, or a class for clones that have expanded.

CDR3nt: TGCGCCAGCAGCGCGGACCCCGAAGGGACCCAGTACTTC
CDR3aa: CASSADPEGTQYF
abundance: many
j_gene: TRBJ2-5
d_gene: -
v_gene: TRBV5-1

CDR3nt: TGTGCCAGCAGTTACTCGAGTTTGGTAGGACACACTGAAGCTTTCTTT
CDR3aa: CASSYSSLVGHTEAFF
abundance: many
j_gene: TRBJ1-1
d_gene: -
v_gene: TRBV6-5

CDR3nt: TGCAGCGTGGCCGGGACAGGGAGGGCAGATACGCAGTATTTT
CDR3aa: CSVAGTGRADTQYF
abundance: many
j_gene: TRBJ2-3
d_gene: TRBD1
v_gene: TRBV29-1

CDR3nt: TGCGCCAGCAGCTTGACAACGCCGGGACAGGAGTATGGCTACACCTTC
CDR3aa: CASSLTTPGQEYGYTF
abundance: many
j_gene: TRBJ1-2
d_gene: TRBD1
v_gene: TRBV5-1

CDR3nt: TGCAGTGCAAATCGGGACGGCCGGCAGCCCCAGCATTTT
CDR3aa: CSANRDGRQPQHF
abundance: many
j_gene: TRBJ1-5
d_gene: -
v_gene: TRBV20-1

CDR3nt: TGTGCCAGCAGCTTAGAGGGAGGGTGGTCCAATGAGCAGTTCTTC
CDR3aa: CASSLEGGWSNEQFF
abundance: -
j_gene: TRBJ2-1
d_gene: TRBD2
v_gene: TRBV7-2

CDR3nt: TGTGCCAGCACCTCGGACATTTGGACCCTCCACTTT
CDR3aa: CASTSDIWTLHF
abundance: many
j_gene: TRBJ1-6
d_gene: -
v_gene: TRBV12-3/TRBV12-4

CDR3nt: TGTGCCAGCCTCCCATCAAGGTGGGACAATGAGCAGTTCTTC
CDR3aa: CASLPSRWDNEQFF
abundance: many
j_gene: TRBJ2-1
d_gene: -
v_gene: TRBV27

CDR3nt: TGCGCCAGCACACCGGCGGGAGTCAATGAGCAGTTCTTC
CDR3aa: CASTPAGVNEQFF
abundance: few
j_gene: TRBJ2-1
d_gene: TRBD2
v_gene: TRBV5-1

CDR3nt: TGTGCCAGCAGCTTAACACTTGATTCACCCCTCCACTTT
CDR3aa: CASSLTLDSPLHF
abundance: many
j_gene: TRBJ1-6
d_gene: -
v_gene: TRBV7-3

CDR3nt: TGTGCCAGCAGCCTCGGAGTATATAAGGACGAGCAGTACTTC
CDR3aa: CASSLGVYKDEQYF
abundance: many
j_gene: TRBJ2-7
d_gene: -
v_gene: TRBV3-1

CDR3nt: TGTGCCAGCAGCTTTCTAAGACAGGGTGGCACTGAAGCTTTCTTT
CDR3aa: CASSFLRQGGTEAFF
abundance: many
j_gene: TRBJ1-1
d_gene: TRBD1
v_gene: TRBV7-2

CDR3nt: TGCAGTGCGCCGGACAGGGGGCTCGAGCAGTACTTC
CDR3aa: CSAPDRGLEQYF
abundance: many
j_gene: TRBJ2-7
d_gene: TRBD1
v_gene: TRBV20-1

CDR3nt: TGTGCCTGGAGTACTCAGACAGGGATGAACACTGAAGCTTTCTTT
CDR3aa: CAWSTQTGMNTEAFF
abundance: many
j_gene: TRBJ1-1
d_gene: TRBD1
v_gene: TRBV30

CDR3nt: TGCAGTGCTAGAGAAAACGGGACAGCCTCCTACGAGCAGTACTTC
CDR3aa: CSARENGTASYEQYF
abundance: -
j_gene: TRBJ2-7
d_gene: TRBD1
v_gene: TRBV20-1

CDR3nt: TGCAGTGCTAGAGGGAGCAATGAGCAGTTCTTC
CDR3aa: CSARGSNEQFF
abundance: -
j_gene: TRBJ2-1
d_gene: -
v_gene: TRBV20-1

CDR3nt: TGTGCCAGCAGTGCGGGGACACTTAGCAATCAGCCCCAGCATTTT
CDR3aa: CASSAGTLSNQPQHF
abundance: many
j_gene: TRBJ1-5
d_gene: -
v_gene: TRBV2

CDR3nt: TGTGCCAGCAGCGTAGGGTGGGGTGGTAGCGGGAGCTTAAGGGATGAGCAGTTCTTC
CDR3aa: CASSVGWGGSGSLRDEQFF
abundance: many
j_gene: TRBJ2-1
d_gene: TRBD2
v_gene: TRBV9

CDR3nt: TGTGCCAGCAGCCCACGGACTAGCGGGAGTCCCTTGGATACGCAGTATTTT
CDR3aa: CASSPRTSGSPLDTQYF
abundance: many
j_gene: TRBJ2-3
d_gene: TRBD2
v_gene: TRBV7-2

CDR3nt: TGTGCCAGCAGATTGATCCGGGGACAGGGGCCTTCGAAGGCCTACGAGCAGTACTTC
CDR3aa: CASRLIRGQGPSKAYEQYF
abundance: many
j_gene: TRBJ2-7
d_gene: TRBD1
v_gene: TRBV2

CDR3nt: TGTGCCAGCAGCTTAGATATGGGCGTCAATGAGCAGTTCTTC
CDR3aa: CASSLDMGVNEQFF
abundance: many
j_gene: TRBJ2-1
d_gene: -
v_gene: TRBV7-6

CDR3nt: TGCAGCGTCAGCCTAGCGGGAAATGAGCAGTTCTTC
CDR3aa: CSVSLAGNEQFF
abundance: many
j_gene: TRBJ2-1
d_gene: TRBD2
v_gene: TRBV29-1

CDR3nt: TGCAGCGTGACTAACTACAATGAGCAGTTCTTC
CDR3aa: CSVTNYNEQFF
abundance: many
j_gene: TRBJ2-1
d_gene: -
v_gene: TRBV29-1

CDR3nt: TGTGCCACCAGCAGTTTCGGGGCAGGAAAGGGAGGAGATGGCTACACCTTC
CDR3aa: CATSSFGAGKGGDGYTF
abundance: many
j_gene: TRBJ1-2
d_gene: -
v_gene: TRBV15

CDR3nt: TGTGCCTGGAGTGTAAAGTCGGGCTACACCTTC
CDR3aa: CAWSVKSGYTF
abundance: many
j_gene: TRBJ1-2
d_gene: -
v_gene: TRBV30

CDR3nt: TGCAGCGTTGAAGATGAGCGCGAGCAGTTCTTC
CDR3aa: CSVEDEREQFF
abundance: many
j_gene: TRBJ2-1
d_gene: -
v_gene: TRBV29-1

CDR3nt: TGTGCCAGCAGTTCATTTCGGGGTAGCGATGAGCAGTTCTTC
CDR3aa: CASSSFRGSDEQFF
abundance: many
j_gene: TRBJ2-1
d_gene: -
v_gene: TRBV6-5

CDR3nt: TGTGCCAGCAGTAGCTATAGGGATGAGCAGTTCTTC
CDR3aa: CASSSYRDEQFF
abundance: many
j_gene: TRBJ2-1
d_gene: -
v_gene: TRBV6-5

CDR3nt: TGTGCCAGCACCCGGACTAGCGGGATGACCGGGGAGCTGTTTTTT
CDR3aa: CASTRTSGMTGELFF
abundance: many
j_gene: TRBJ2-2
d_gene: TRBD2
v_gene: TRBV9

CDR3nt: TGTGCCACCTCACGACAGGGGGCCGTTCAGCCCCAGCATTTT
CDR3aa: CATSRQGAVQPQHF
abundance: few
j_gene: TRBJ1-5
d_gene: TRBD1
v_gene: TRBV19

CDR3nt: TGTGCCAGCAGCTTGGCCCAGGGCTACACCTTC
CDR3aa: CASSLAQGYTF
abundance: many
j_gene: TRBJ1-2
d_gene: -
v_gene: TRBV5-6

CDR3nt: TGTGCCAGCAGGCCTCAGGGGAATGAGCAGTTCTTC
CDR3aa: CASRPQGNEQFF
abundance: many
j_gene: TRBJ2-1
d_gene: -
v_gene: TRBV2

CDR3nt: TGTGCCAGCAGTTTCGGACAGCATCATAGCAATCAGCCCCAGCATTTT
CDR3aa: CASSFGQHHSNQPQHF
abundance: many
j_gene: TRBJ1-5
d_gene: -
v_gene: TRBV7-2

CDR3nt: TGTGCCAGCAGTGGGGAATCGGACGGGACTTATCCTACGCAGTATTTT
CDR3aa: CASSGESDGTYPTQYF
abundance: many
j_gene: TRBJ2-3
d_gene: -
v_gene: TRBV25-1

CDR3nt: TGCAGTGCTAGAGTCCTCGGGAGATCGGGCACAGATACGCAGTATTTT
CDR3aa: CSARVLGRSGTDTQYF
abundance: many
j_gene: TRBJ2-3
d_gene: -
v_gene: TRBV20-1

CDR3nt: TGTGCCAGCAGCTTCGAACAGGGGGCCAATGAGCAGTTCTTC
CDR3aa: CASSFEQGANEQFF
abundance: many
j_gene: TRBJ2-1
d_gene: TRBD1
v_gene: TRBV7-2

CDR3nt: TGTGCCAGCAGTGAGCGACTAGCGGTGGGCGGCGAGCAGTACTTC
CDR3aa: CASSERLAVGGEQYF
abundance: many
j_gene: TRBJ2-7
d_gene: TRBD2
v_gene: TRBV2

CDR3nt: TGTGCCAGCATCCCCGGGACAACTTACAATGAGCAGTTCTTC
CDR3aa: CASIPGTTYNEQFF
abundance: many
j_gene: TRBJ2-1
d_gene: -
v_gene: TRBV6-1

CDR3nt: TGTGCCAGCAGCACCCCGGCTCCCCCCGTCGAGCAGTACTTC
CDR3aa: CASSTPAPPVEQYF
abundance: many
j_gene: TRBJ2-7
d_gene: -
v_gene: TRBV7-2

CDR3nt: TGCGCCAGCAGCTTGGGGCCGGCGGCTGGAGGAAACTACGAGCAGTACTTC
CDR3aa: CASSLGPAAGGNYEQYF
abundance: many
j_gene: TRBJ2-7
d_gene: -
v_gene: TRBV5-1

CDR3nt: TGTGCCAGCAGCGTTGTCTCCTCTGGAAACACCATATATTTT
CDR3aa: CASSVVSSGNTIYF
abundance: many
j_gene: TRBJ1-3
d_gene: -
v_gene: TRBV9

CDR3nt: TGTGCCAGCAGGCGACCTAGCGGCAGCATCCAGTTCTTC
CDR3aa: CASRRPSGSIQFF
abundance: -
j_gene: TRBJ2-1
d_gene: TRBD2
v_gene: TRBV7-3

CDR3nt: TGTGCCAGCAGCTTTGAATCTAGCGACACAGATACGCAGTATTTT
CDR3aa: CASSFESSDTDTQYF
abundance: many
j_gene: TRBJ2-3
d_gene: -
v_gene: TRBV5-6

CDR3nt: TGCAGTGCTAGAGATCCCGGGGGCAATCAGCCCCAGCATTTT
CDR3aa: CSARDPGGNQPQHF
abundance: many
j_gene: TRBJ1-5
d_gene: -
v_gene: TRBV20-1